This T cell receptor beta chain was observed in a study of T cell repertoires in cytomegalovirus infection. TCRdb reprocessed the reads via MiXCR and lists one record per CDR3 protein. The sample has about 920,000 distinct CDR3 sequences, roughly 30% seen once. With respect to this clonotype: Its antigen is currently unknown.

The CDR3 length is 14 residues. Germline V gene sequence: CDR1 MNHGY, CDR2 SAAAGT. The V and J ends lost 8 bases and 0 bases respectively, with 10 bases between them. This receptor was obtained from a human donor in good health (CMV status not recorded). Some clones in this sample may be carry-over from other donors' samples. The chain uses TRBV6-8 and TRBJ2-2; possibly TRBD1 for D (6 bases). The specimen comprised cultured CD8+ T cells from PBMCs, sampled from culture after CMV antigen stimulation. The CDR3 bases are TGTGCCAGCCGGGACACCACGAACACCGGGGAGCTGTTTTTT. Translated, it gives CASRDTTNTGELFF.